The T cell receptor (beta chain) under discussion was sequenced for a study of blood T cell repertoires in COVID-19. Study background: COVID-19 samples from acute and convalescent phases originated in the United States, Italy and Spain. From T cells, B-cell-depleted T cells, or PBMCs came the material, which was cDNA or gDNA.

Source study methods: The assay estimated nucleated cells by amplifying reference gene primers. Only in-frame clones appear in the TCRdb table, and some are missing; sequencing was by immunoSEQ multiplex PCR. Clonal size and the V and J genes are those of that table, whereas D and trimming came from the DNA. The data contain some 130,000 clones, roughly four fifths of them singletons. The sequenced sample consisted of peripheral blood. This receptor was identified in a human donor in a cohort sampled during active COVID-19.

Here the CDR3 DNA reads TGTGCCAGCAGCCAAGTCAGGGGCGGGTCCCAGCATTTT. Protein sequence: CASSQVRGGSQHF. The genes are TRBV3-1 (or the pseudogene TRBV3-2) and TRBJ1-5, with D possibly being TRBD1 (6 bases). Germline V CDR1 and CDR2: LGHDT, YNNKEL (reference sequence). Trimming shortened V by 1 base and J by 11 bases, and 12 bases separated the two germline ends. The CDR3 extends over 13 amino acids.